The source of this T cell receptor beta chain is a study of shared clonotypes between healthy human individuals. Overall study findings and caveats: Donor clonotype sharing was expected to depend on sequencing depth.

Germline V gives CDR1 SGHVS, CDR2 FQNEAQ. With V trimmed by 5 bases and J by 5 bases, 6 bases remained unmatched. The CDR3 runs to 14 residues. Regarding this clone: Its target is unknown.

The data were produced by immunoSEQ multiplex PCR, yet TCRdb's version contains in-frame clones alone and is incomplete. The sample shows fewer than 650,000 clones, 76% of them seen only once. The specimen was PBMCs. The chain couples TRBV7-8 to TRBJ1-5, with 7 bases matching TRBD1. This clonotype originated in a woman in her thirties or forties in good health. Some clones in this sample may be carry-over from other donors' samples. The CDR3 spells CASSRQGVHQPQHF. The CDR3 DNA sequence: TGTGCCAGCAGCCGACAGGGTGTCCATCAGCCCCAGCATTTT.